These 23 T cell receptor beta chains originate from one sample sequenced in a study of memory CD4+ T cells and cytomegalovirus serostatus. Single viable CD3+CD4+CD8-CD45RO+ cells were sorted as the memory CD4+ T cells. Profiling relied on immunoSEQ multiplex PCR, and the TCRdb table lists in-frame clones only, not all of them. The repertoire includes tens of thousands of clones, about four fifths of them detected once, and approximately 0.73% sits in the top ten. The sequenced sample consisted of memory CD4+ T cells from blood. The receptors were sampled from an adult in good health and CMV-seronegative.

J is TRBJ2-1 and V is TRBV6-6; 7 bases map to TRBD1. The CDR3 extends over 15 amino acids. Germline V lookup: CDR1 MNHNY, CDR2 SVGAGI (reference sequence). Trimming took 6 bases from V and 5 from J; bases not matched to a gene: 10. The CDR3 DNA follows: TGTGCCAGCAGATGGGACAGCAAAGCGAACAATGAGCAGTTCTTC. Its translation is CASRWDSKANNEQFF.

This clone has a handful of counts. The V gene is TRBV7-2, the J gene TRBJ1-2; D may be TRBD1 (6 bases). The germline gives CDR1 SGHTA, CDR2 FQGNSA. This CDR3 has 15 amino acids. V was trimmed by 4 bases and J by 4 bases, leaving 16 bases between them. The CDR3 DNA reads as TGTGCCAGCAGCTATGACCAGGGGCGTATCTATGGCTACACCTTC. This gives the protein CASSYDQGRIYGYTF.

The V call is TRBV19, the J call TRBJ1-1, with D maybe TRBD1 (5 bases). V was shortened by 8 bases and J by 4 bases, with 20 bases between the two germline ends. The CDR3 consists of 15 residues. Germline CDR1 reads LNHDA; CDR2 reads SQIVND (reference sequence). In nucleotides, the CDR3 is TGTGCCAGTCTTCATGCTGGAGGGGCGTTCACTGAAGCTTTCTTT. Translated, it gives CASLHAGGAFTEAFF.

This clone was detected once. This chain joins TRBV4-2 and TRBJ1-3; D gene uncertain. Per germline, CDR1 LGHNA and CDR2 YNFKEQ. The CDR3 is 15 amino acids. The V and J ends lost 3 bases and 0 bases respectively, with 9 bases between them. DNA for the CDR3: TGTGCCAGCAGCCAGGGCCGAGGCTCTGGAAACACCATATATTTT. It encodes CASSQGRGSGNTIYF.

Only a few counts were recorded for this clone. The DNA for the CDR3 is TGTGCCTGGAGTGTCGTGGGACGGAACAATCAGCCCCAGCATTTT. Its translation: CAWSVVGRNNQPQHF. The chain employs TRBV30 and TRBJ1-5; a possible D gene is TRBD1 (5 bases). The CDR3 is 15 amino acids. Germline-derived CDR1 and CDR2 are GTSNPN and SVGIG (reference sequence). With 0 bases removed from V and 3 bases from J, the gap between germline ends came to 12 bases.

This chain links TRBV7-6 with TRBJ2-2; the D is unclear. The length of the CDR3 is 13 residues. Trimming pared 6 bases from V and 5 bases from J, leaving 10 bases between. In germline, CDR1 is SGHVS, CDR2 FNYEAQ. CDR3 in amino acids: CASRFSQTGELFF. CDR3 nucleotides: TGTGCCAGCAGGTTTTCCCAGACCGGGGAGCTGTTTTTT.

The rearrangement links TRBV7-9 to TRBJ1-1; 7 nucleotides line up with TRBD1. V trimming: 5 bases; J trimming: 5 bases; junction bases outside the gene matches: 14. This CDR3 has 16 amino acids. Germline V gene sequence: CDR1 SEHNR, CDR2 FQNEAQ (reference sequence). CDR3 in DNA: TGTGCCAGCAGCCAAGATCTCTACAGGGGAGGAACTGAAGCTTTCTTT. Protein: CASSQDLYRGGTEAFF.

This chain joins TRBV18 and TRBJ1-6; D uncertain. V dropped 6 bases and J dropped 10 bases, with 25 bases sitting between them. This CDR3 region has 17 residues. Germline CDR1 is KGHSH and CDR2 is LQKENI. The CDR3 bases are TGTGCCAGCTCCCCCCTAGATTGGAAAAACAAAGACTCACCCCTCCACTTT. Residues: CASSPLDWKNKDSPLHF. Filled out from reference TRBV18 and TRBJ1-6, the complete variable domain reads NAGVMQNPRHLVRRRGQEARLRCSPMKGHSHVYWYRQLPEEGLKFMVYLQKENIIDESGMPKERFSAEFPKEGPSILRIQQVVRGDSAAYFCASSPLDWKNKDSPLHFGNGTRLTVT.

This clone has just one count. The CDR3 DNA follows: TGTGCCAGCAGTTACGGACTCAACCAAGAGACCCAGTACTTC. Its translation is CASSYGLNQETQYF. The chain couples TRBV6-5 to TRBJ2-5, with a weak D call TRBD2 (5 bases). Trimming pared 2 bases from V and 0 bases from J, leaving 7 bases between. This CDR3 is 14 amino acids long. CDR1 MNHEY and CDR2 SVGAGI come from the germline V gene.

This clone qualifies as medium-sized. This chain links TRBV30 with TRBJ1-2, with D uncertain. This CDR3 is built from 14 residues. V shed 2 bases and J shed 8 bases, with 18 bases lying between them. Germline CDR1 is GTSNPN and CDR2 is SVGIG (reference sequence). This CDR3 reads CAWSSPDSFRGYTF. Here the CDR3 DNA reads TGTGCCTGGAGTTCCCCCGACTCGTTTAGGGGCTACACCTTC.

The V and J genes are TRBV19 and TRBJ1-2, with a possible D match to TRBD1 (5 bases). The V end lost 1 base, the J end lost 9 bases, and 15 bases lay between the germline ends. Germline V gene sequence: CDR1 LNHDA, CDR2 SQIVND (reference sequence). CDR3 size: 14 residues. CDR3 nucleotide sequence: TGTGCCAGTAGTATAGTAAGGGGAGAGAGGAGCTACACCTTC. As protein: CASSIVRGERSYTF.

The V call is TRBV6-5, the J call TRBJ2-5, with D perhaps matching TRBD2 (6 bases). Germline CDR1 MNHEY, CDR2 SVGAGI. CDR3 length: 14 amino acids. Trimming stripped 6 bases from V and 4 bases from J, with 15 bases between. The DNA for the CDR3 is TGTGCCAGCAGCAATAGACTAGTCCCAGAGACCCAGTACTTC. This sequence encodes CASSNRLVPETQYF.

The chain is built from TRBV5-1 and TRBJ1-5; D remains unclear. Trimming removed 4 bases from V and 4 bases from J, with 12 bases in between. The CDR3 consists of 14 residues. The germline V gene encodes CDR1 SGHRS and CDR2 YFSETQ. The CDR3 region has the DNA TGCGCCAGCAGCCCAACTGCGGGGAATCAGCCCCAGCATTTT. It yields the protein CASSPTAGNQPQHF.

This rearrangement joins TRBV6-1 to TRBJ1-5, with D hard to call. CDR1 and CDR2 from the germline V gene are MNHNS and SASEGT. V gave up 2 bases and J gave up 0 bases, with 11 bases separating them. The CDR3 has 16 residues. The CDR3 DNA reads TGTGCCAGCAGTGAAATAGCCACTAGTAGCAATCAGCCCCAGCATTTT. It encodes CASSEIATSSNQPQHF.

The chain joins TRBV6-5 to TRBJ1-6; D remains ambiguous. The CDR3 sequence is 16 residues long. The germline V gene has CDR1 MNHEY and CDR2 SVGAGI. The V end lost 4 bases, the J end lost 2 bases, and 12 bases lay between the germline ends. CDR3 bases: TGTGCCAGCAGTTGGAACAGCCCACCCTATAATTCACCCCTCCACTTT. This encodes CASSWNSPPYNSPLHF.

The chain combines TRBV5-1 with TRBJ1-5; D not resolved. The V gene lost 0 bases and the J gene lost 0 bases, with 7 bases spanning the gap. The CDR3 consists of 15 residues. Germline V CDR1 and CDR2: SGHRS, YFSETQ. The CDR3 here is CASSLAPNSNQPQHF. CDR3 DNA sequence: TGCGCCAGCAGCTTGGCCCCAAATAGCAATCAGCCCCAGCATTTT.

This clone was observed once. The V gene is TRBV5-1, the J gene TRBJ2-3; the match to TRBD1 covers 9 bases. The germline CDR1 and CDR2 sequences are SGHRS and YFSETQ. V lost 2 bases, J lost 4 bases, and 14 bases stayed unmatched. There are 18 residues in the CDR3. The CDR3 bases are TGCGCCAGCAGCTTTTCCATCACCGGGACAGGGAACCCAGATACGCAGTATTTT. Amino acid sequence: CASSFSITGTGNPDTQYF.

This sequence joins TRBV2 and TRBJ1-1; D not certain. The CDR3 is 14 amino acids. Germline CDR1 reads SNHLY; CDR2 reads FYNNEI. V was cut by 9 bases and J by 4 bases, with 18 bases left in between. This CDR3 is CASGILGVGTEAFF. Written as DNA, the CDR3 is TGTGCCAGTGGGATCCTGGGCGTTGGCACTGAAGCTTTCTTT.

As for this clone: Other DNA sequences of this sample code for an identical CDR3. This rearrangement joins TRBV7-3 to TRBJ1-1; D perhaps matches TRBD1 (5 bases). The CDR3 length is 13 residues. V shed 3 bases and J shed 1 base, with 6 bases lying between them. Germline-derived CDR1 and CDR2 are SGHTA and FQGTGA. The CDR3 DNA follows: TGTGCCAGCAGCTTCCAGGGGAACACTGAAGCTTTCTTT. This gives the protein CASSFQGNTEAFF. Full variable domain (outside the CDR3, taken from reference TRBV7-3 and TRBJ1-1): GAGVSQTPSNKVTEKGKYVELRCDPISGHTALYWYRQSLGQGPEFLIYFQGTGAADDSGLPNDRFFAVRPEGSVSTLKIQRTERGDSAVYLCASSFQGNTEAFFGQGTRLTVV.

This clone was seen a few times. J is TRBJ1-1 and V is TRBV9, with D uncertain. Germline CDR1 is SGDLS and CDR2 is YYNGEE. Trimming pared 2 bases from V and 11 bases from J, leaving 25 bases between. CDR3 size: 16 residues. CDR3 bases: TGTGCCAGCAGCGTTCTAGATTCGCCTCGGAAAAATGAGGCTTTCTTT. Protein product: CASSVLDSPRKNEAFF.

V is TRBV2 and J is TRBJ2-2, with 7 bases matching TRBD1. CDR1 and CDR2 from the germline V gene are SNHLY and FYNNEI. The V and J ends lost 6 bases and 6 bases, in that order; junction bases with no gene match: 7. The CDR3 loop spans 14 amino acids. The CDR3 sequence: CASRAGTGAGELFF. CDR3 sequence (DNA): TGTGCCAGCAGGGCCGGAACAGGGGCCGGGGAGCTGTTTTTT.

This chain connects TRBV7-2 to TRBJ2-1; D may correspond to TRBD1 or TRBD2 (6 bases each). The CDR3 loop spans 16 amino acids. Germline assignment: CDR1 SGHTA and CDR2 FQGNSA. With 1 base removed from V and 6 bases from J, the gap between germline ends came to 16 bases. The CDR3 reads CASSLGGGNGINEQFF. As DNA, the CDR3 is TGTGCCAGCAGCTTAGGAGGGGGGAACGGGATCAATGAGCAGTTCTTC.

The rearrangement uses TRBV7-6 and TRBJ2-5, with 8 bases lining up with TRBD1. Germline V gene sequence: CDR1 SGHVS, CDR2 FNYEAQ. Trimming at V came to 5 bases and at J to 4 bases, leaving 12 bases not matched to a gene. This CDR3 is 16 amino acids long. This CDR3 reads CASSANGQGGRETQYF. The DNA for the CDR3 is TGTGCCAGCAGCGCAAACGGACAGGGTGGCCGAGAGACCCAGTACTTC.